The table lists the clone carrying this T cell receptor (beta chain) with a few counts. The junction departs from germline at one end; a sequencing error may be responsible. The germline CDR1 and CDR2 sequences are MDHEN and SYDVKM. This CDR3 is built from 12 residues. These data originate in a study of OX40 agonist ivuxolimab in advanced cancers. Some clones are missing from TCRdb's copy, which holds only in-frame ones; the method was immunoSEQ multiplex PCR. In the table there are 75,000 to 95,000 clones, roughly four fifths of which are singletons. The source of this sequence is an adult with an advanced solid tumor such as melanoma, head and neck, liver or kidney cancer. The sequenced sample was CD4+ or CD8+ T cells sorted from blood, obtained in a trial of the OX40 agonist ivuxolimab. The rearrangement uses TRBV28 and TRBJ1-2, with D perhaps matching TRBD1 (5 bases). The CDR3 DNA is TGTGCCAGCAGTCTCCAGGGTTCCTTCCCCCGCTTC. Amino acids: CASSLQGSFPRF.